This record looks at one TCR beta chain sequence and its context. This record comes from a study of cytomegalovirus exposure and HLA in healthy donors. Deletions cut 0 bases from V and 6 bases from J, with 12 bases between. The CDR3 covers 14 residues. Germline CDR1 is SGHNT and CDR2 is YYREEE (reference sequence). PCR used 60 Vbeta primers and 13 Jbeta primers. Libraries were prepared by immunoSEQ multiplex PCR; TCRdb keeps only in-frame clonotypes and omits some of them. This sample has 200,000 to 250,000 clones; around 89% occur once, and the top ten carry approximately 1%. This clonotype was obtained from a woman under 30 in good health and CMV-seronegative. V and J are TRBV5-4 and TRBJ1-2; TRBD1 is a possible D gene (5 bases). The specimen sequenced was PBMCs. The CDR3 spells CASSLGGATDGYTF. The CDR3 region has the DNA TGTGCCAGCAGCTTGGGTGGGGCCACTGATGGCTACACCTTC.